This T cell receptor (beta chain) was obtained from a study of shared clonotypes between healthy human individuals. Study-wide background: Each donor's CD8 memory used one plate, CD8 naive two, each CD4 subset three. Overall study results and limits: As a rule, naive subsets had a larger estimated richness than memory subsets.

Per the germline V gene, CDR1 is LNHDA and CDR2 is SQIVND (reference sequence). Trimming removed 6 bases from V and 3 bases from J, with 13 bases in between. This CDR3 comprises 14 residues. Remarks on this clone: Antigen unknown.

The assay was carried out at the deep level. Sorted-subset replicate PCR reactions contained roughly 200 ng DNA, corresponding to approximately 30,000 T cell genomes. Sequencing used immunoSEQ multiplex PCR; TCRdb keeps in-frame clones, though not all of them. The table shows about 1 million clones, with around four fifths occurring only once. The receptor's source is a man between 18 and 29 years old in good health. Sequences were obtained from memory CD4+ T cells sorted from blood. Specified subset: CD45RA-negative fraction. This chain uses TRBV19 with TRBJ2-3; tentative D call: TRBD2 (6 bases). The CDR3 region has the DNA TGTGCCAGTAGCGGGAGAATGAGGACAGATACGCAGTATTTT. Translating it yields CASSGRMRTDTQYF.